Following are 17 T cell receptor beta chains from one sample sequenced in a study of high-grade serous ovarian cancer treatment subgroups (dated by TCRdb to about 2021). Libraries came from the immunoSEQ multiplex PCR assay. Entries here come from immuneACCESS through TCRdb and include only in-frame sequences with V and J called. Some clones fail to appear in such tables; in the studies checked, an unresolved V gene covers under half of the shortfall, and the cause of the remainder is unknown. For this sample the table gives under 2,000 clones, of which 65% to 70% were detected only once. The ten largest clones represent around 14% of the sample. Collection of tumor samples took place before definitive surgery or chemotherapy. The material sequenced was tumor tissue. The receptors were gathered from a human donor with high-grade serous ovarian cancer.

V is TRBV10-3 and J is TRBJ2-3; 11 positions agree with TRBD2. V gave up 6 bases and J gave up 3 bases; unmatched junction bases: 8. In germline, CDR1 is ENHRY, CDR2 SYGVKD. The CDR3 has 16 residues. In nucleotides, the CDR3 is TGTGCCATCAGCCTAACGCTAGCGGGAGGAACAGATACGCAGTATTTT. It codes for CAISLTLAGGTDTQYF.

The chain employs TRBV11-2 and TRBJ2-7, with TRBD2 as a possible D gene (6 bases). Germline CDR1 SGHAT, CDR2 FQNNGV. There are 15 residues in the CDR3. The ends were cut back, 3 bases at V and 2 bases at J, with 14 bases in the middle. CDR3 in DNA: TGTGCCAGCAGCTTGGCGGGGCGCGGCACCTACGAGCAGTACTTC. This encodes CASSLAGRGTYEQYF.

This chain links TRBV27 with TRBJ2-7; possible D gene TRBD2, 5 bases. V was shortened by 3 bases and J by 4 bases, with 13 bases between the two germline ends. CDR1 and CDR2 (germline): MNHEY, SMNVEV (reference sequence). The CDR3 covers 14 residues. CDR3 bases: TGTGCCAGCAGTTTGAGAGGGCTCGGGTACGAGCAGTACTTC. Translating gives CASSLRGLGYEQYF.

There are a few counts of this clone. The rearrangement uses TRBV28 and TRBJ1-1, with a possible D match to TRBD1 (5 bases). The CDR3 has 14 amino acids. V dropped 6 bases and J dropped 1 base, with 12 bases sitting between them. From germline, CDR1 is MDHEN and CDR2 SYDVKM. CDR3 coding DNA: TGTGCCAGCAGCCCCGGGACCCCGAACACTGAAGCTTTCTTT. Protein: CASSPGTPNTEAFF.

This clone was detected only a few times. V and J are TRBV30 and TRBJ1-1; D may be TRBD1 (6 bases). From germline, CDR1 is GTSNPN and CDR2 SVGIG (reference sequence). The V gene lost 6 bases and the J gene lost 5 bases, with 16 bases spanning the gap. The CDR3 runs to 13 residues. CDR3 bases: TGTGCCTGCCCGGGGATTAGGGGGACTGAAGCTTTCTTT. Translating gives CACPGIRGTEAFF.

J is TRBJ1-1 and V is TRBV30; TRBD1 is a possible D gene (5 bases). The V and J ends lost 5 bases and 2 bases respectively, with 9 bases between them. CDR3 length equals 12 residues. Germline CDR1 reads GTSNPN; CDR2 reads SVGIG (reference sequence). The chain's CDR3 is CAWDSLNTEAFF. CDR3 coding DNA: TGTGCCTGGGACAGCTTAAACACTGAAGCTTTCTTT.

The chain has TRBV5-4 and TRBJ2-5, with D perhaps matching TRBD1 (8 bases). The V gene lost 4 bases and the J gene lost 5 bases, with 15 bases spanning the gap. Germline-derived CDR1 and CDR2 are SGHNT and YYREEE (reference sequence). The CDR3 spans 14 residues. Here the CDR3 reads CASSVDRGGETQYF. The CDR3 region has the DNA TGTGCCAGCAGCGTCGACAGGGGAGGGGAGACCCAGTACTTC.

The chain has TRBV6-1 and TRBJ1-2, with D perhaps matching TRBD1 (5 bases). This CDR3 is 15 amino acids long. CDR1 is MNHNS and CDR2 is SASEGT in the germline V gene. Trimming removed 7 bases at V and 0 bases at J, with 15 bases between. The CDR3 is CASTPGRGTNYGYTF. The DNA for the CDR3 is TGTGCCAGCACTCCTGGGAGGGGTACTAACTATGGCTACACCTTC.

The J gene is TRBJ2-3, the V gene TRBV19; TRBD2 might be the D (5 bases). Germline CDR1 and CDR2: LNHDA and SQIVND (reference sequence). Trimming pared 7 bases from V and 6 bases from J, leaving 14 bases between. This CDR3 spans 13 amino acids. The CDR3 here is CASNRGLSDTQYF. In DNA form, the CDR3 reads TGTGCCAGTAATAGAGGGTTGTCCGATACGCAGTATTTT.

This chain joins TRBV14 and TRBJ1-2; 9 bases fit TRBD1. Germline-derived CDR1 and CDR2 are SGHDN and FVKESK. The junction had 10 bases not matched to a gene; V was cut back by 2 bases and J by 0 bases. The CDR3 runs 18 residues. CDR3 residues: CASSQSAGQGSTNYGYTF. The CDR3 coding sequence is TGTGCCAGCAGCCAATCAGCGGGACAGGGAAGCACTAACTATGGCTACACCTTC.

There are a few counts of this clone. The chain joins TRBV7-2 to TRBJ1-2; D perhaps matches TRBD1 (6 bases). This CDR3 region has 13 residues. Germline V lookup: CDR1 SGHTA, CDR2 FQGNSA. Deletions cut 5 bases from V and 4 bases from J, with 11 bases between. The CDR3 DNA reads as TGTGCCAGCAGCCCTGGGACAATCTATGGCTACACCTTC. Translating it yields CASSPGTIYGYTF.

This chain links TRBV7-2 with TRBJ2-7; 11 bases fit TRBD2. The CDR3 runs to 15 residues. Unmatched junction bases numbered 6, after V lost 5 bases and J lost 3 bases. Germline lookup yields CDR1 SGHTA and CDR2 FQGNSA. In nucleotides, the CDR3 is TGTGCCAGCAGCACCCTAGCGGGGGGATTCTACGAGCAGTACTTC. Protein product: CASSTLAGGFYEQYF.

The gene calls are TRBV19 and TRBJ1-5, with a weak D call TRBD1 (6 bases). V dropped 5 bases and J dropped 11 bases, with 19 bases sitting between them. This CDR3 has 14 residues. Germline V gene lookup returns CDR1 LNHDA and CDR2 SQIVND (reference sequence). Written as DNA, the CDR3 is TGTGCCAGTAGTCTTACAGGGCTCAGCGGAACCCAGCATTTT. Amino acids: CASSLTGLSGTQHF.

CDR3 sequence (DNA): TGTGCCAGCATCCGGGGGGGGTACACAGATACGCAGTATTTT. This sequence encodes CASIRGGYTDTQYF. The chain links TRBV2 to TRBJ2-3; TRBD2 matches 8 bases. CDR1 is SNHLY and CDR2 is FYNNEI in the germline V gene. CDR3 length: 14 residues. Losses at the gene ends were 7 bases for V and 2 bases for J; bases not matched to a gene: 5.

This rearrangement joins TRBV5-5 to TRBJ2-1; TRBD2 aligns across 10 bases. The length of the CDR3 is 15 residues. Germline V gene data show CDR1 as SGHKS and CDR2 as YYEKEE (reference sequence). V dropped 0 bases and J dropped 5; count of bases not matched to a gene: 2. CDR3 amino acids: CASSLERGGHNEQFF. In DNA, the CDR3 is TGTGCCAGCAGCTTGGAGCGGGGGGGCCACAATGAGCAGTTCTTC.

The chain joins TRBV6-6 to TRBJ2-1; D call uncertain. The CDR3 has 14 residues. V lost 6 bases and J lost 9, with 18 bases in between. The germline CDR1 and CDR2 sequences are MNHNY and SVGAGI (reference sequence). In DNA form, the CDR3 reads TGTGCCAGCAGCCCCCAGGACCGCAAAATTGAGCAGTTCTTC. Protein sequence: CASSPQDRKIEQFF.

The chain carries TRBV7-9 and TRBJ1-2, with D uncertain. The V end lost 0 bases, the J end lost 3 bases, and 5 bases lay between the germline ends. This CDR3 comprises 13 residues. Germline CDR1 reads SEHNR; CDR2 reads FQNEAQ (reference sequence). CDR3 residues: CASSLAGDYGYTF. Here the CDR3 DNA reads TGTGCCAGCAGCTTAGCTGGCGACTATGGCTACACCTTC.